The 30 T cell receptor beta chains listed next were all sequenced from one sample in a study of cytomegalovirus exposure and HLA in healthy donors. Researchers ran the PCR with 60 Vbeta and 13 Jbeta primers. The protocol was immunoSEQ multiplex PCR, while the TCRdb copy is restricted to in-frame clones and leaves out a portion. This table lists about 67,000 clones. Sequencing was carried out using PBMCs. The source is a man aged 25 to 40 in good health and CMV-seropositive.

The gene calls are TRBV6-5 and TRBJ1-2; 8 bases agree with TRBD1. This CDR3 contains 13 residues. J was trimmed by 2 bases and V by 5 bases; bases with no gene match: 1. Germline lookup yields CDR1 MNHEY and CDR2 SVGAGI. The CDR3 sequence is CASSRDRNYGYTF. DNA of the CDR3: TGTGCCAGCAGTCGGGACAGGAACTATGGCTACACCTTC.

This rearrangement joins TRBV4-2 to TRBJ2-1; D is unclear. V lost 1 base to trimming and J lost 5 bases, with 15 bases between them. CDR1 LGHNA and CDR2 YNFKEQ come from the germline V gene. The CDR3 covers 16 residues. DNA of the CDR3: TGTGCCAGCAGCCAAGTAGAAGCCACCGCTAACAATGAGCAGTTCTTC. It encodes CASSQVEATANNEQFF.

About this clone: This CDR3 is also generated by other DNA sequences in the sample. The genes are TRBV6-5 and TRBJ2-7, with a possible D match to TRBD2 (6 bases). Trimming cost V 0 bases and J 3 bases, with 6 bases left between them. CDR1 MNHEY and CDR2 SVGAGI come from the germline V gene. The CDR3 is 13 residues long. The CDR3 nucleotides are TGTGCCAGCAGTTACTCGCGGGGCTACGAGCAGTACTTC. Protein: CASSYSRGYEQYF.

The rearrangement joins TRBV5-6 to TRBJ2-5; 12 bases fit TRBD2. Trimming at V came to 3 bases and at J to 4 bases, leaving 4 bases not matched to a gene. Germline assignment: CDR1 SGHDT and CDR2 YYEEEE. The CDR3 totals 15 residues. The CDR3 reads CASSSLGLAGETQYF. The DNA for the CDR3 is TGTGCCAGCAGCTCCTTGGGACTAGCGGGAGAGACCCAGTACTTC. Full variable domain (missing parts from reference TRBV5-6 and TRBJ2-5): DAGVTQSPTHLIKTRGQQVTLRCSPKSGHDTVSWYQQALGQGPQFIFQYYEEEERQRGNFPDRFSGHQFPNYSSELNVNALLLGDSALYLCASSSLGLAGETQYFGPGTRLLVL.

The V gene is TRBV7-8, the J gene TRBJ2-1, with 12 bases identical to TRBD2. The CDR3 is 15 residues long. CDR1 and CDR2 (germline): SGHVS, FQNEAQ. The trim removed 5 bases at V and 4 bases at J, leaving 3 bases unmatched. The CDR3 loop is CASSPGTSGYNEQFF. CDR3 in DNA: TGTGCCAGCAGCCCCGGGACTAGCGGGTACAATGAGCAGTTCTTC.

The chain combines TRBV4-1 with TRBJ1-5; 10 bases are a match to TRBD1. CDR3 length equals 15 residues. Germline CDR1 MGHRA, CDR2 YSYEKL. V was pared by 3 bases and J by 3 bases, with 2 bases of the junction left unmatched. CDR3 coding DNA: TGCGCCAGCAGCCAGACAGGGGGCTCCAATCAGCCCCAGCATTTT. It codes for CASSQTGGSNQPQHF.

The chain has TRBV15 and TRBJ2-7; 7 bases map to TRBD1. In germline, CDR1 is LNHNV, CDR2 YYDKDF (reference sequence). CDR3 size: 13 residues. V lost 5 bases to trimming and J lost 3 bases; unmatched junction nucleotides: 4. DNA of the CDR3: TGTGCCACCAGCTCCAGGACAGGCTACGAGCAGTACTTC. This codes for CATSSRTGYEQYF.

The genes are TRBV5-1 and TRBJ2-7; 7 positions match TRBD2. The CDR3 covers 15 residues. The germline V gene encodes CDR1 SGHRS and CDR2 YFSETQ. V lost 4 bases, J lost 0 bases, and 7 bases stayed unmatched. The CDR3 DNA sequence: TGCGCCAGCAGCCTAAGCGGGGCTAGCTCCTACGAGCAGTACTTC. Amino acids: CASSLSGASSYEQYF.

The rearrangement links TRBV27 to TRBJ1-1, with a weak D call TRBD1 (5 bases). This CDR3 contains 14 residues. Trimming stripped 5 bases from V and 0 bases from J, with 10 bases between. From germline, CDR1 is MNHEY and CDR2 SMNVEV (reference sequence). The CDR3 protein is CASSRRGLNTEAFF. The DNA for the CDR3 is TGTGCCAGCAGTCGCCGGGGGTTGAACACTGAAGCTTTCTTT.

This chain joins TRBV4-2 and TRBJ1-2; tentative D call: TRBD1 (6 bases). Germline CDR1 and CDR2: LGHNA and YNFKEQ. This CDR3 region has 16 residues. Trimming stripped 0 bases from V and 2 bases from J, with 13 bases between. The CDR3 nucleotides read TGTGCCAGCAGCCAAGATGATGTTAGGGGGAACTATGGCTACACCTTC. Translation gives CASSQDDVRGNYGYTF.

This chain connects TRBV19 to TRBJ2-7, with TRBD1 as a possible D gene (6 bases). CDR1 is LNHDA, CDR2 SQIVND, per germline (reference sequence). The germline V and J ends were trimmed by 4 bases and 2 bases, with 12 bases remaining between them. The CDR3 has 14 amino acids. The CDR3 DNA is TGTGCCAGTAGTAGCCGGGACACAACCTACGAGCAGTACTTC. It codes for CASSSRDTTYEQYF. The full variable domain, rest sourced from reference TRBV19 and TRBJ2-7, is DGGITQSPKYLFRKEGQNVTLSCEQNLNHDAMYWYRQDPGQGLRLIYYSQIVNDFQKGDIAEGYSVSREKKESFPLTVTSAQKNPTAFYLCASSSRDTTYEQYFGPGTRLTVT.

The chain is built from TRBV5-8 and TRBJ2-3; TRBD2 might be the D (6 bases). V was clipped by 0 bases and J by 0 bases, with 11 bases between them. CDR1 and CDR2 (germline): SGHTS, YDEGEE. The CDR3 is 16 residues long. This CDR3 is CASSLVLGLSTDTQYF. CDR3 nucleotide sequence: TGTGCCAGCAGCTTGGTCTTGGGACTGAGCACAGATACGCAGTATTTT.

This chain connects TRBV6-4 to TRBJ2-2, with a tentative D call TRBD1 (6 bases). The CDR3 runs to 15 residues. The germline V gene encodes CDR1 MRHNA and CDR2 SNTAGT. The ends were cut back, 2 bases at V and 1 base at J, with 8 bases in the middle. The CDR3 loop reads CASSDGGQNTGELFF. DNA of the CDR3: TGTGCCAGCAGTGACGGGGGACAGAACACCGGGGAGCTGTTTTTT.

V and J are TRBV19 and TRBJ2-5, with 12 bases matching TRBD2. Trimming took 10 bases from V and 9 from J; bases not matched to a gene: 12. Germline assignment: CDR1 LNHDA and CDR2 SQIVND (reference sequence). This CDR3 spans 14 amino acids. CDR3 sequence: CATQTSGGTMAQYF. As DNA, the CDR3 is TGTGCCACCCAGACTAGCGGGGGTACCATGGCCCAGTACTTC.

This chain connects TRBV2 to TRBJ2-7; D gene unclear. The CDR3 runs 12 residues. V lost 3 bases and J lost 4, with 7 bases in between. Looked up from germline, CDR1 is SNHLY and CDR2 is FYNNEI. The CDR3 reads CASSESRYEQYF. CDR3 coding DNA: TGTGCCAGCAGTGAGAGTAGATACGAGCAGTACTTC.

The chain recombines TRBV7-9 with TRBJ2-7; D is unclear. Germline V gene lookup returns CDR1 SEHNR and CDR2 FQNEAQ (reference sequence). This CDR3 has 13 residues. Trimming left V 6 bases short and J 2 bases short, with 11 bases between. The CDR3 coding sequence is TGTGCCAGCAGTTCTAGTCCCACCTACGAGCAGTACTTC. It specifies CASSSSPTYEQYF.

This chain connects TRBV5-8 to TRBJ1-5; a weak D match, TRBD1 (5 bases). Germline values: CDR1 SGHTS, CDR2 YDEGEE. V was shortened by 0 bases and J by 3 bases, with 7 bases between the two germline ends. The CDR3 runs to 14 residues. The chain's CDR3 is CASSLGQINQPQHF. Here the CDR3 DNA reads TGTGCCAGCAGCTTGGGACAGATCAATCAGCCCCAGCATTTT.

The chain combines TRBV7-9 with TRBJ1-5; 9 positions match TRBD1. J was trimmed by 0 bases and V by 2 bases; bases with no gene match: 5. This CDR3 has 17 residues. In germline, CDR1 is SEHNR, CDR2 FQNEAQ (reference sequence). CDR3 nucleotides: TGTGCCAGCAGCTTATGGACAGGGGTCCATAGCAATCAGCCCCAGCATTTT. Residues: CASSLWTGVHSNQPQHF. Full variable domain (missing parts from reference TRBV7-9 and TRBJ1-5): DTGVSQNPRHKITKRGQNVTFRCDPISEHNRLYWYRQTLGQGPEFLTYFQNEAQLEKSRLLSDRFSAERPKGSFSTLEIQRTEQGDSAMYLCASSLWTGVHSNQPQHFGDGTRLSIL.

CDR3 sequence: CASSPGRDGTEAFF. The CDR3 nucleotides are TGTGCCAGCAGTCCAGGGAGGGACGGCACTGAAGCTTTCTTT. J is TRBJ1-1 and V is TRBV5-6; a weak D match, TRBD1 (5 bases). The ends were cut back, 5 bases at V and 4 bases at J, with 15 bases in the middle. Germline V gives CDR1 SGHDT, CDR2 YYEEEE. CDR3 length equals 14 residues.

The chain carries TRBV4-2 and TRBJ2-7; tentatively, D is TRBD2 (5 bases). This CDR3 has 14 residues. V lost 0 bases, J lost 2 bases, and 8 bases lay in between. Germline loops: CDR1 LGHNA, CDR2 YNFKEQ. The DNA of the CDR3 is TGTGCCAGCAGCCAAGAATACGGGACCTACGAGCAGTACTTC. This encodes CASSQEYGTYEQYF.

J is TRBJ2-7 and V is TRBV6-6; 7 nucleotides line up with TRBD1. The length of the CDR3 is 14 residues. Germline lookup yields CDR1 MNHNY and CDR2 SVGAGI (reference sequence). V shed 6 bases, J shed 1 base, and the junction held 6 bases outside the gene matches. CDR3 coding DNA: TGTGCCAGCAGGGTTACAGGGGAGTCCTACGAGCAGTACTTC. Translated, it gives CASRVTGESYEQYF.

V is TRBV7-9 and J is TRBJ2-2; no clear D gene. The germline V and J ends were trimmed by 2 bases and 6 bases, with 7 bases remaining between them. The CDR3 runs to 13 residues. The germline V gene encodes CDR1 SEHNR and CDR2 FQNEAQ (reference sequence). The CDR3 region has the DNA TGTGCCAGCAGCTTATTTGAGGCCGGGGAGCTGTTTTTT. Protein product: CASSLFEAGELFF.

This chain connects TRBV6-5 to TRBJ2-1; D uncertain. The CDR3 is made up of 14 amino acids. The germline CDR1 and CDR2 sequences are MNHEY and SVGAGI. Trimming pared 4 bases from V and 4 bases from J, leaving 11 bases between. The CDR3 is CASSSTTDYNEQFF. The CDR3 DNA reads as TGTGCCAGCAGTTCCACAACAGATTACAATGAGCAGTTCTTC.

The CDR3 reads CATSRSGNNNQPQHF. CDR3 DNA sequence: TGTGCCACCAGCAGATCAGGGAATAACAATCAGCCCCAGCATTTT. The chain uses TRBV15 and TRBJ1-5, with D tentatively TRBD1 (5 bases). The CDR3 is 15 residues long. Germline V gene data show CDR1 as LNHNV and CDR2 as YYDKDF (reference sequence). V was clipped by 2 bases and J by 3 bases, with 11 bases between them.

The rearrangement links TRBV2 to TRBJ1-1; maybe TRBD1 (5 bases). This CDR3 spans 14 amino acids. CDR1 and CDR2 (germline): SNHLY, FYNNEI. The ends were cut back, 5 bases at V and 0 bases at J, with 10 bases in the middle. CDR3 protein: CASSWWGLNTEAFF. As DNA, the CDR3 is TGTGCCAGCAGTTGGTGGGGCCTGAACACTGAAGCTTTCTTT.

J is TRBJ1-5 and V is TRBV4-1; a possible D gene is TRBD1 (5 bases). Germline V lookup: CDR1 MGHRA, CDR2 YSYEKL. The CDR3 covers 18 residues. V lost 0 bases and J lost 11, with 26 bases in between. The chain's CDR3 is CASSQDGWGRSESVAQHF. CDR3 coding DNA: TGCGCCAGCAGCCAAGATGGCTGGGGCAGGTCCGAATCAGTGGCCCAGCATTTT.

The genes are TRBV13 and TRBJ2-7; TRBD1 is a possible D gene (5 bases). V dropped 1 base and J dropped 2 bases, with 9 bases sitting between them. CDR1 and CDR2 from the germline V gene are PRHDT and FYEKMQ (reference sequence). The CDR3 spans 14 residues. In DNA form, the CDR3 reads TGTGCCAGCAGCTTAGTAGCAGGGCCCTACGAGCAGTACTTC. Protein product: CASSLVAGPYEQYF.

The rearrangement uses TRBV7-9 and TRBJ2-1, with a possible D match to TRBD2 (5 bases). Germline V CDR1 and CDR2: SEHNR, FQNEAQ (reference sequence). The CDR3 has 16 amino acids. Trimming left V 3 bases short and J 0 bases short, with 12 bases between. CDR3 sequence reads: CASSLPGLSSYNEQFF. The CDR3 nucleotides are TGTGCCAGCAGCTTGCCCGGACTTAGCTCCTACAATGAGCAGTTCTTC. Filled out from reference TRBV7-9 and TRBJ2-1, the complete variable domain reads DTGVSQNPRHKITKRGQNVTFRCDPISEHNRLYWYRQTLGQGPEFLTYFQNEAQLEKSRLLSDRFSAERPKGSFSTLEIQRTEQGDSAMYLCASSLPGLSSYNEQFFGPGTRLTVL.

The V gene is TRBV5-6, the J gene TRBJ1-2, with a tentative D call TRBD1 (6 bases). V shed 2 bases and J shed 0 bases, with 14 bases lying between them. CDR3 size: 16 residues. Germline CDR1 and CDR2: SGHDT and YYEEEE. The CDR3 region has the DNA TGTGCCAGCAGCTTATTGAGGGGGGGAGCTAACTATGGCTACACCTTC. Amino acids: CASSLLRGGANYGYTF.

The CDR3: CARTSAKGAENEQFF. The CDR3 DNA reads TGTGCCAGAACGTCTGCGAAGGGGGCGGAAAATGAGCAGTTCTTC. This chain uses TRBV5-3 with TRBJ2-1; 7 bases map to TRBD1. TRBV5-3 is an ORF, and what it does is uncertain. Unmatched junction bases numbered 13, after V lost 6 bases and J lost 7 bases. This CDR3 contains 15 residues.